Listed below are T cell receptor beta chains from one sample, sequenced in a study of T cells in Graves' hyperthyroidism and ophthalmopathy. TCRdb fed the multiplex PCR reads into MiXCR, producing one record per CDR3 protein. This table holds more than 550,000 distinct CDR3 sequences, approximately 19% found once. Sequencing used blood. Every receptor here comes from a woman in her forties or fifties with Graves' hyperthyroidism that later progressed to Graves' ophthalmopathy. CDR3s include the opening cysteine and the closing phenylalanine or tryptophan. A D gene is named only where the DNA matches it firmly. Where a row states a size, it is once, few, many or the class of an expanded clone; other rows omit it.

DNA	CDR3	D	size	length	J	V
TGTGCCAGTAGTACGGGGGCGTCCAACTATGGCTACACCTTC	CASSTGASNYGYTF	-	few	14	TRBJ1-2	TRBV19
TGTGCCAGCACCGAACTAGCGGGGGAATACTACGAGCAGTACTTC	CASTELAGEYYEQYF	TRBD2	many	15	TRBJ2-7	TRBV6-1
TGTGCCAGTAGTTCTGACAGGGAGACTGAAGCTTTCTTT	CASSSDRETEAFF	TRBD1	-	13	TRBJ1-1	TRBV19
TGTGCCACCAGTGATTCGGGGACAGGGTCTGGAAACACCATATATTTT	CATSDSGTGSGNTIYF	TRBD1	-	16	TRBJ1-3	TRBV24-1
TGCAGCGGGGACAACGCGAACACCGGGGAGCTGTTTTTT	CSGDNANTGELFF	-	few	13	TRBJ2-2	TRBV29-1
TGCAGCGTTGACGACAGGGGGCGGGCAGATACGCAGTATTTT	CSVDDRGRADTQYF	TRBD1	few	14	TRBJ2-3	TRBV29-1
TGCGCCAGCAGCTTGGAGTACGGAACCTACGAGCAGTACTTC	CASSLEYGTYEQYF	-	-	14	TRBJ2-7	TRBV5-1
TGTGCTAGTGGTCTCCGCCGCCTAGCGGGGGAGACCCAGTACTTC	CASGLRRLAGETQYF	TRBD2	few	15	TRBJ2-5	TRBV12-5
TGTGCCAGCAAAAGGGTTACCCCCTATGGCTACACCTTC	CASKRVTPYGYTF	-	-	13	TRBJ1-2	TRBV2
TGTGCCAGCAGTTTAGGACAGGGGGTTGCCAAAAACATTCAGTACTTC	CASSLGQGVAKNIQYF	TRBD1	-	16	TRBJ2-4	TRBV12-3/TRBV12-4
TGCGCCAGCAGCCCGCCTCGGGCAGGCGGCCTCGAGAACACTGAAGCTTTCTTT	CASSPPRAGGLENTEAFF	-	many	18	TRBJ1-1	TRBV5-1
TGTGCCAGCGTAACAGGGAGAAGCACAGATACGCAGTATTTT	CASVTGRSTDTQYF	-	few	14	TRBJ2-3	TRBV6-1
TGCAGTGCTAGAGATGCACAGAGAAGGGTCGAGCAGTACTTC	CSARDAQRRVEQYF	-	many	14	TRBJ2-7	TRBV20-1
TGTGCCAGCAGCCCGAGGGGGCCCGGGGCGAACACCGGGGAGCTGTTTTTT	CASSPRGPGANTGELFF	TRBD1	-	17	TRBJ2-2	TRBV5-5
TGTGCCAGCAGCTGGGACAGGCTCCTCCAAGAGACCCAGTACTTC	CASSWDRLLQETQYF	TRBD1	many	15	TRBJ2-5	TRBV7-8
TGTGCCAGCAGCTTTGGCGCTAGCGGCCCAGATACGCAGTATTTT	CASSFGASGPDTQYF	TRBD2	many	15	TRBJ2-3	TRBV11-2
TGTGCCTGGAGTGTTAGCGGGGGCGACGAAAAACTGTTTTTT	CAWSVSGGDEKLFF	-	few	14	TRBJ1-4	TRBV30
TGTGCCAGCAGCTACCCCAACAGGGCGGAGACTCAGTACTTC	CASSYPNRAETQYF	-	-	14	TRBJ2-5	TRBV11-2
TGTGCCAGCACCCCGGGGCAGGGGGCAGGCTATGGCTACACCTTC	CASTPGQGAGYGYTF	TRBD1	many	15	TRBJ1-2	TRBV12-3/TRBV12-4
TGTGCCTGGAGTGTATTCAGGGATGGCTACACCTTC	CAWSVFRDGYTF	-	many	12	TRBJ1-2	TRBV30